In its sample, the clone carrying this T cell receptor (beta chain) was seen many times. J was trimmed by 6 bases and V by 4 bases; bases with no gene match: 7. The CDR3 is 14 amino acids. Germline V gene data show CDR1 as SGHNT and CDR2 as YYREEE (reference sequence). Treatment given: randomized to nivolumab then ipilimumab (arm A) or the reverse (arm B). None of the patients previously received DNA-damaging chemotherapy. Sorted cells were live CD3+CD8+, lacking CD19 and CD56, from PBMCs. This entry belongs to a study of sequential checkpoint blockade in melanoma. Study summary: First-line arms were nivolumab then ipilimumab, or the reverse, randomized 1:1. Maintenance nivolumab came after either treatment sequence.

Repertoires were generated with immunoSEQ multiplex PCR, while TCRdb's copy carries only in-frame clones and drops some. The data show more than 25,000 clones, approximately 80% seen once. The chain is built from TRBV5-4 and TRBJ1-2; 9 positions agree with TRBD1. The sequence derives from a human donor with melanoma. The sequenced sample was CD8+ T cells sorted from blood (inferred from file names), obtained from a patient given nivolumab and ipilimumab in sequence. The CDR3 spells CASSVTGGSDGYTF. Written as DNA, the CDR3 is TGTGCCAGCAGCGTAACAGGGGGCTCCGATGGCTACACCTTC.